This T cell receptor beta chain was captured by sequencing in a study of CXCR3-negative and CXCR3-positive naive CD8 T cells. Researchers prepared the TRB cDNA libraries using 5' RACE with UMI labels. TCRdb reprocessed the 5' RACE reads and reports one entry per CDR3 protein, with no DNA. This sample's table has 130,000 or so distinct CDR3 sequences. The CDR3 has 16 amino acids. This clonotype was obtained from a human donor in good health. Some clones in this sample may be carry-over from other donors' samples. V usage is TRBV21-1 and J usage is TRBJ2-1; TCRdb's D call, TRBD2, is unchecked because there is no DNA. TRBV21-1 is a pseudogene segment. Sequenced sample: naive CXCR3- CD8+ T cells from blood. Sample subset: CD45RO-CCR7+CD27+CD95- naive CD8+ T cells lacking CXCR3 (TNR3-). CDR3 residues: CASSKRGLLSYNEQFF.